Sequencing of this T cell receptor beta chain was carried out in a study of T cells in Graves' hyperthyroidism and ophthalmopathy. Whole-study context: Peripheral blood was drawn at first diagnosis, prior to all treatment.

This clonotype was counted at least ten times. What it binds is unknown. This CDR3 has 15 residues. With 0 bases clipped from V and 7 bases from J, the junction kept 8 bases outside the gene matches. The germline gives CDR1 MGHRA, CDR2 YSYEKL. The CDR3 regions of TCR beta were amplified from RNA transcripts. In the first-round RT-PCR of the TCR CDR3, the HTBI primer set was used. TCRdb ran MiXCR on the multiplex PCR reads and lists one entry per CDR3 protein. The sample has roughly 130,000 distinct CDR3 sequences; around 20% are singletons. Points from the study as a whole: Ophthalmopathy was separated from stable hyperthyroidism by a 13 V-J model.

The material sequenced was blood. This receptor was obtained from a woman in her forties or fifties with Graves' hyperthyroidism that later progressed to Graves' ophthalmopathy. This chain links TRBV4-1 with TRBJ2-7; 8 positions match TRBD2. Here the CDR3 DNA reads TGCGCCAGCAGCCAAGAGGTAGGGACTAGTTCTGAGCAGTACTTC. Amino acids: CASSQEVGTSSEQYF.